The clone carrying this T cell receptor beta chain was recorded only once. The entry originates in a study of long-term antiretroviral therapy in people with HIV. For the study at large: Initial samples were collected about a decade before the 2015 immediate-ART recommendation.

With survey level as its setting, the immunoSEQ assay was v3.0. Assay: immunoSEQ multiplex PCR; the TCRdb copy retains only in-frame clones and omits some. The table includes 20,000 to 25,000 clones, more than 85% detected once. In germline, CDR1 is LNHDA, CDR2 SQIVND (reference sequence). This CDR3 is 15 amino acids long. The V gene lost 1 base and the J gene lost 5 bases, with 12 bases spanning the gap. The rearrangement links TRBV19 to TRBJ1-5, with D unclear. The receptor was isolated from a woman aged 50 to 60 with HIV. The specimen was unsorted PBMCs, collected 4.4 years after starting antiretroviral therapy. The DNA for the CDR3 is TGTGCCAGTAGTATAGTCCTTCCTGGACATCAGCCCCAGCATTTT. The encoded protein is CASSIVLPGHQPQHF. The full variable domain, completed using reference TRBV19 and TRBJ1-5, is DGGITQSPKYLFRKEGQNVTLSCEQNLNHDAMYWYRQDPGQGLRLIYYSQIVNDFQKGDIAEGYSVSREKKESFPLTVTSAQKNPTAFYLCASSIVLPGHQPQHFGDGTRLSIL.